These T cell receptor beta chains were read from a single sample in a study of OX40 agonist ivuxolimab in advanced cancers. Sequenced by immunoSEQ multiplex PCR; TCRdb stores in-frame clones only, minus some. This sample has roughly 97,000 clones, with 80% to 90% found just once. The specimen was CD4+ or CD8+ T cells sorted from blood, collected in a trial of the OX40 agonist ivuxolimab. These receptors all stem from an adult with an advanced solid tumor such as melanoma, head and neck, liver or kidney cancer. Each CDR3 is given with its conserved first and last residue. D genes are given only for firm matches. Part of the rows lack a size; the others show once, few, many or a class for expanded clones.

j_call	clone_size	v_call	d_call	cdr3_nt	cdr3_aa
TRBJ2-1	-	TRBV29-1	-	TGCAGCGTTCTCCCGGACTCCCGATCCTACAATGAGCAGTTCTTC	CSVLPDSRSYNEQFF
TRBJ2-2	few	TRBV7-2	-	TGTGCCAGCAGCCCCCAGATCACCGGGGAGCTGTTTTTT	CASSPQITGELFF
TRBJ2-7	-	TRBV5-1	TRBD1	TGCGCCAGCAGCCCTCTACAGGGGCACTACGAGCAGTACTTC	CASSPLQGHYEQYF
TRBJ1-2	-	TRBV29-1	-	TGCAGCGTTGGGACGGCAGTTGGCTATGGCTACACCTTC	CSVGTAVGYGYTF
TRBJ1-1	-	TRBV30	TRBD1	TGTGCCTGGAGTAGTAAGGGGACAGGGGGTAACCCTGAAGCTTTCTTT	CAWSSKGTGGNPEAFF
TRBJ2-5	-	TRBV6-1	-	TGTGCCAGCAGTGAAGGGGTAGCGGTCCAAGAGACCCAGTACTTC	CASSEGVAVQETQYF
TRBJ2-3	once	TRBV7-7	TRBD2	TGTGCTAGCAGCTTAGCGGAGATAGTTACTAGCGGGGGGCCGGGCACAGATACGCAGTATTTT	CASSLAEIVTSGGPGTDTQYF
TRBJ1-1	few	TRBV19	-	TGTGCCAGTAGTATGGGGAGGACTTTCTTT	CASSMGRTFF
TRBJ1-1	-	TRBV29-1	-	TGCAGCGTTGGGGGGGCCTACACTGAAGCTTTCTTT	CSVGGAYTEAFF
TRBJ1-2	-	TRBV9	-	TGTGCCAGCAGCATTTCGGACAAGGCCAGGGATGGCTACACCTTC	CASSISDKARDGYTF
TRBJ2-1	-	TRBV19	TRBD1	TGTGCCACCCTGACAGGGACCCATGAGCAGTTCTTC	CATLTGTHEQFF
TRBJ2-7	-	TRBV19	TRBD1	TGTGCCAGTAGTCCAGAGACAGGGTCCTACGAGCAGTACTTC	CASSPETGSYEQYF
TRBJ2-7	-	TRBV15	TRBD2	TGTGCCACCAGCAGAGTGCCCCCCGCGTGGGAGGGCCGTAACGAGCAGTACTTC	CATSRVPPAWEGRNEQYF
TRBJ1-4	-	TRBV19	-	TGTGCCAGTAGCCAGGGGTTTAGCAGTGAAAAACTGTTTTTT	CASSQGFSSEKLFF
TRBJ2-2	-	TRBV15	-	TGTGCCACCAGCAGAGACCGGGCGAACACCGGGGAGCTGTTTTTT	CATSRDRANTGELFF
TRBJ1-1	-	TRBV7-8	-	TGTGCCAGCAGGGATACGGGGAACACTGAAGCTTCCTTT	CASRDTGNTEASF